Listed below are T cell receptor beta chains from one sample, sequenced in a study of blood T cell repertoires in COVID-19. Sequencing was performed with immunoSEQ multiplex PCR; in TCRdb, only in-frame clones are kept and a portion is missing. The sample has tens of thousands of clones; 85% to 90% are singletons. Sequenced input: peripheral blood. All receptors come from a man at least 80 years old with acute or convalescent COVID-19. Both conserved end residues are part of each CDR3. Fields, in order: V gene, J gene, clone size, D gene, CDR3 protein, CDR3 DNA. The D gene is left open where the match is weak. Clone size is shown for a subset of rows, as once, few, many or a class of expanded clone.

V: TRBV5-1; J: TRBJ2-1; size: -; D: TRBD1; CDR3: CASSFARTRDRGLDEQFF; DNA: TGCGCCAGCAGCTTTGCCCGTACCCGGGACAGGGGGCTTGATGAGCAGTTCTTC
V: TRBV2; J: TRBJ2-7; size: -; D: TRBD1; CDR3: CASSGTGGINEQYF; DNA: TGTGCCAGCAGCGGGACAGGTGGAATCAACGAGCAGTACTTC
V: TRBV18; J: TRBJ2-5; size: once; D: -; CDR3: CASSPGQLKETQYF; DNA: TGTGCCAGCTCACCAGGACAATTAAAAGAGACCCAGTACTTC
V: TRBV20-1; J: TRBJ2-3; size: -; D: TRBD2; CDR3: CSASRAGGSTDTQYF; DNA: TGCAGTGCTAGTCGGGCGGGAGGGAGCACAGATACGCAGTATTTT
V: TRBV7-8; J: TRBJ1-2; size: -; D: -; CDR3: CASSLTGNGYTF; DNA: TGTGCCAGCAGCTTGACAGGAAATGGCTACACCTTC
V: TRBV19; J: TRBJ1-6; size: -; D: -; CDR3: CASSMEVRSYNSPLHF; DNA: TGTGCCAGTAGTATGGAGGTCCGCTCCTATAATTCACCCCTCCACTTT
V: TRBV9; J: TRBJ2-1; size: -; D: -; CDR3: CASSAGLEVYNEQFF; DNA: TGTGCCAGCAGCGCGGGACTGGAGGTTTACAATGAGCAGTTCTTC
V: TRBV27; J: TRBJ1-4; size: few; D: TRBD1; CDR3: CASSSTSDRDESVFEKLFF; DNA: TGTGCCAGCAGTTCTACCTCAGACAGGGACGAATCGGTTTTTGAAAAACTGTTTTTT
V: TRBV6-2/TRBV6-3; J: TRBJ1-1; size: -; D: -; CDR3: CASSYRETEAFF; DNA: TGTGCCAGCAGTTACAGGGAGACTGAAGCTTTCTTT
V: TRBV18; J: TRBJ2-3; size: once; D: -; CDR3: CASSHNWEVAGTQYF; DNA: TGTGCCAGCTCACACAACTGGGAAGTTGCGGGTACGCAGTATTTT
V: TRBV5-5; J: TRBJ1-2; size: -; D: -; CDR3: CASSLAEYYGYTF; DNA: TGTGCCAGCAGCTTGGCCGAGTACTATGGCTACACCTTC
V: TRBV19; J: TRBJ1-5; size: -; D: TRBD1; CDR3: CASSLQGPQPQHF; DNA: TGTGCCAGTAGCTTACAGGGGCCTCAGCCCCAGCATTTT
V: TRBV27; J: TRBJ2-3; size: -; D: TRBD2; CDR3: CASNKAGLAGTDTQYF; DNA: TGTGCCAGCAACAAGGCGGGACTAGCGGGAACAGATACGCAGTATTTT
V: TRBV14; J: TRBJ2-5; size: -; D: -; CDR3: CASSQGRGETQYF; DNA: TGTGCCAGCAGCCAAGGCAGGGGAGAGACCCAGTACTTC
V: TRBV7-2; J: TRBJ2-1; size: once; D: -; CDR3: CASSLTRANEQFF; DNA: TGTGCCAGCAGCTTAACCAGGGCCAATGAGCAGTTCTTC
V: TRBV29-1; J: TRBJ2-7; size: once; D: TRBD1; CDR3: CSVAGQGTYEQYF; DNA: TGCAGCGTTGCGGGACAGGGCACCTACGAGCAGTACTTC
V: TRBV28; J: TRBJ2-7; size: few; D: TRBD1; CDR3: CASSSGQGYEQYF; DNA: TGTGCCAGCAGTTCGGGACAGGGCTACGAGCAGTACTTC
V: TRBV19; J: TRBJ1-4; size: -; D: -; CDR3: CASKQGSDEKLFF; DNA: TGTGCCAGTAAACAGGGCTCTGACGAAAAACTGTTTTTT
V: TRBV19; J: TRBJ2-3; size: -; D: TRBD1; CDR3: CASSIAGVGGTGVTDTQYF; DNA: TGTGCCAGTAGTATAGCCGGGGTTGGAGGGACAGGGGTCACAGATACGCAGTATTTT
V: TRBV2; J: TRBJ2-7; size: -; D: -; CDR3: CASSARTDSYEQYF; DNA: TGTGCCAGCAGTGCAAGGACAGACTCCTACGAGCAGTACTTC
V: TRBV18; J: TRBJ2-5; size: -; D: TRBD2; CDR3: CASSPGSGVQETQYF; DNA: TGTGCCAGCTCACCAGGAAGCGGGGTCCAAGAGACCCAGTACTTC
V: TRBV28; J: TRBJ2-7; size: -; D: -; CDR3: CASSPGSSYEQYF; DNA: TGTGCCAGCAGTCCCGGGTCCTCCTACGAGCAGTACTTC
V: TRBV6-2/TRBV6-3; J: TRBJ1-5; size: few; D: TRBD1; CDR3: CASSSLGGVRPQHF; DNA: TGTGCCAGCAGTTCTCTAGGGGGCGTGAGGCCCCAGCATTTT
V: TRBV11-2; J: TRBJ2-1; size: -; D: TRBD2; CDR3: CASSDPGSGSFSEQFF; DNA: TGTGCCAGCAGCGATCCTGGTAGCGGGAGTTTTAGTGAGCAGTTCTTC
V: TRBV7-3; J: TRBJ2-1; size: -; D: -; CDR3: CASSSDYGEQFF; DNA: TGTGCCAGCAGCTCGGACTATGGTGAGCAGTTCTTC
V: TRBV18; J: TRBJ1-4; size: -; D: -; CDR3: CASSPRGAGEKLFF; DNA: TGTGCCAGCTCCCCTAGGGGTGCAGGTGAAAAACTGTTTTTT
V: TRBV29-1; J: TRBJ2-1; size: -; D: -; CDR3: CSVARQRWQFF; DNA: TGCAGCGTCGCGCGACAGCGATGGCAGTTCTTC
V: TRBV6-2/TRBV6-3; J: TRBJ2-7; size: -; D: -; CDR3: CASSSQGYEQYF; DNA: TGTGCCAGCAGTTCACAGGGCTACGAGCAGTACTTC
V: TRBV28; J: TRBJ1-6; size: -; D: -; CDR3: CASSAHVSPLHF; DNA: TGTGCCAGCAGTGCACACGTGTCACCCCTCCACTTT
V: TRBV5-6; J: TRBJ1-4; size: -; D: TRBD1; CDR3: CASSPQGGPNEKLFF; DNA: TGTGCCAGCAGCCCACAGGGGGGCCCTAATGAAAAACTGTTTTTT
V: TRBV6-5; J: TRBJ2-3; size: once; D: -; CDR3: CASSYAGGYDTQYF; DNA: TGTGCCAGCAGTTACGCCGGGGGTTACGATACGCAGTATTTT
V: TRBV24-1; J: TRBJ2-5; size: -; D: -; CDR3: CATSGPGGLQETQYF; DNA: TGTGCCACCAGTGGCCCCGGGGGACTCCAAGAGACCCAGTACTTC
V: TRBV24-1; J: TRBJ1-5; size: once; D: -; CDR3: CATSDNSPGEPQHF; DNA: TGTGCCACCAGTGATAACAGCCCAGGGGAGCCCCAGCATTTT
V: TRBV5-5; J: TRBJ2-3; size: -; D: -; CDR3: CASSWSTVGTDTQYF; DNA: TGTGCCAGCAGCTGGAGTACCGTCGGAACAGATACGCAGTATTTT
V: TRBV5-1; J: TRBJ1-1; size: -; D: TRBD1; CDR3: CASSLETGGTEAFF; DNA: TGCGCCAGCAGCTTGGAAACAGGGGGGACTGAAGCTTTCTTT
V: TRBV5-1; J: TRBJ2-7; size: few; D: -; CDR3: CASRTGSYEQYF; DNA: TGCGCCAGCAGGACAGGCTCCTACGAGCAGTACTTC
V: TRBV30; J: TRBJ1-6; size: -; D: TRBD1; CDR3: CAWSTDRAENF; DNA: TGTGCCTGGAGTACCGACAGGGCGGAGAACTTT
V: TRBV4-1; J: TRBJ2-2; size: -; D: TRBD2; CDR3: CASSQDQRGRAGELFF; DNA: TGCGCCAGCAGCCAAGACCAGCGGGGGAGGGCCGGGGAGCTGTTTTTT
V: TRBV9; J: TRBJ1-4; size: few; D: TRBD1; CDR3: CASSVGWDRRNEKLFF; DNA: TGTGCCAGCAGCGTGGGGTGGGACAGGAGAAATGAAAAACTGTTTTTT
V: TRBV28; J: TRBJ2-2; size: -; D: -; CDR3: CASSFLEVTGTGELFF; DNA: TGTGCCAGCAGTTTCCTAGAGGTCACCGGCACCGGGGAGCTGTTTTTT
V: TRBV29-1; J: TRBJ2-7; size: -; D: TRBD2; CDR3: CSAEQRGEQYF; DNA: TGCAGCGCCGAACAGCGGGGCGAGCAGTACTTC
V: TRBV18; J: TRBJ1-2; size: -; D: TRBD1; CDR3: CASSPVPGQGAINYGYTF; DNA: TGTGCCAGCTCACCCGTCCCGGGACAGGGGGCGATAAACTATGGCTACACCTTC
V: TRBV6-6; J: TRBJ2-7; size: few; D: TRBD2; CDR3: CASRPTSVSSYEQYF; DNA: TGTGCCAGCAGACCCACTAGCGTTTCCTCCTACGAGCAGTACTTC
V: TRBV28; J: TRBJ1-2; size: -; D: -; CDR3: CASSTRTEGGGYTF; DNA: TGTGCCAGCAGTACCCGGACAGAAGGTGGTGGCTACACCTTC
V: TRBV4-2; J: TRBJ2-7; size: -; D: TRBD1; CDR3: CASSQANRGPESFYEQYF; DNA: TGTGCCAGCAGCCAGGCAAACAGGGGGCCGGAATCTTTTTACGAGCAGTACTTC
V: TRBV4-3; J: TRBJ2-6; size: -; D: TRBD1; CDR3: CASSEDRGRGANVLTF; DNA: TGCGCCAGCAGCGAAGACAGGGGGCGTGGGGCCAACGTCCTGACTTTC
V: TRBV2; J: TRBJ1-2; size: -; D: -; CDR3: CASSAGYGYTF; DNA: TGTGCCAGCAGCGCAGGGTATGGCTACACCTTC
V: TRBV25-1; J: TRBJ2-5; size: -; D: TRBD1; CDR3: CASSDPTGGETQYF; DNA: TGTGCCAGCAGTGACCCTACAGGGGGGGAGACCCAGTACTTC
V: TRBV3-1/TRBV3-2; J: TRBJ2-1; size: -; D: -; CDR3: CASSQVGWYEQFF; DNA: TGTGCCAGCAGCCAAGTCGGGTGGTATGAGCAGTTCTTC
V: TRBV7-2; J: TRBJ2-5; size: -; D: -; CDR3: CASSPTGHGVQTQYF; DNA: TGTGCCAGCAGCCCTACGGGACATGGGGTGCAGACCCAGTACTTC
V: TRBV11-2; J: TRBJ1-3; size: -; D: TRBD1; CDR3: CASSARYRGLGTNTIYF; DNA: TGTGCCAGCAGCGCCCGGTACAGGGGGCTCGGGACAAACACCATATATTTT
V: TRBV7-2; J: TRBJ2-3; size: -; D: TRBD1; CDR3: CASSTQGTGTDTQYF; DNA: TGTGCCAGCAGCACCCAGGGGACAGGCACAGATACGCAGTATTTT